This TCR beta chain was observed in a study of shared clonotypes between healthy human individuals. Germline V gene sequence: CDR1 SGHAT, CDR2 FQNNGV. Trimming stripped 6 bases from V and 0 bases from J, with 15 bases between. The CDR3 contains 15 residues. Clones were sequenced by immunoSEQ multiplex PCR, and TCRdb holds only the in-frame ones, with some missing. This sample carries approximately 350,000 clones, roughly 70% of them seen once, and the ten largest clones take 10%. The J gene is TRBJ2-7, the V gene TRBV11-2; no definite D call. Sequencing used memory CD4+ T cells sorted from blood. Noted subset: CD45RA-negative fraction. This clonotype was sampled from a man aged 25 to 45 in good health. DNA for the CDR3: TGTGCCAGCAGTCGAAGCGCGCGAAGCTCCTACGAGCAGTACTTC. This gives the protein CASSRSARSSYEQYF.